Detailed here is one T cell receptor beta chain. What it binds is not known. Clones were read by immunoSEQ multiplex PCR, and TCRdb kept only the in-frame ones, dropping some. The table includes some 120,000 clones, approximately 85% detected once. The source of the sample is a study of T cell responses to AZD1222 COVID-19 vaccine. Study-wide background: Investigators merged groups given second doses at roughly 4 or roughly 12 weeks. Broader study findings: In a largely white British group with more females than males, clonal diversity was possibly underestimated. Following two doses of AZD1222, Spike-specific TCR breadth and depth rose. Repertoires in all cases were sampled only once the peak T cell response had passed.

The V and J ends lost 4 bases and 1 base, in that order; junction bases with no gene match: 14. CDR3 length: 18 amino acids. Germline CDR1 and CDR2: SGDLS and YYNGEE. The J gene is TRBJ1-1, the V gene TRBV9; the match to TRBD1 covers 9 bases. Sequences were derived from peripheral blood, sampled on day 0 of AZD1222 vaccination. The sequence derives from an adult in good health. CDR3 sequence reads: CASSPLTGTGLRNTEAFF. In DNA, the CDR3 is TGTGCCAGCAGCCCCTTGACCGGGACAGGGTTAAGGAACACTGAAGCTTTCTTT.